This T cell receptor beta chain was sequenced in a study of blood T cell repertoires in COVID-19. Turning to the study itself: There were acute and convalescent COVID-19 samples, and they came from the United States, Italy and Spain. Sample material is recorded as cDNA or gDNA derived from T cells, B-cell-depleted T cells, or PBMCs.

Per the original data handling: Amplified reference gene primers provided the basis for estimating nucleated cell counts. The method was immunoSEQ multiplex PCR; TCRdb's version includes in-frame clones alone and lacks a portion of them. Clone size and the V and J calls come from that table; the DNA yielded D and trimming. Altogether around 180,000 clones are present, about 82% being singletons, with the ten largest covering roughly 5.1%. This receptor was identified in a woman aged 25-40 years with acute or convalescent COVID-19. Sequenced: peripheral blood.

CDR3 protein: CASSLSAGTYEQYF. CDR3 in DNA: TGTGCCAGCAGTTTATCGGCAGGGACCTACGAGCAGTACTTC. V gene TRBV27 combines with J gene TRBJ2-7; tentative D call: TRBD1 (5 bases). Trimming cost V 0 bases and J 2 bases, with 8 bases left between them. Looked up from germline, CDR1 is MNHEY and CDR2 is SMNVEV (reference sequence). The CDR3 consists of 14 residues.